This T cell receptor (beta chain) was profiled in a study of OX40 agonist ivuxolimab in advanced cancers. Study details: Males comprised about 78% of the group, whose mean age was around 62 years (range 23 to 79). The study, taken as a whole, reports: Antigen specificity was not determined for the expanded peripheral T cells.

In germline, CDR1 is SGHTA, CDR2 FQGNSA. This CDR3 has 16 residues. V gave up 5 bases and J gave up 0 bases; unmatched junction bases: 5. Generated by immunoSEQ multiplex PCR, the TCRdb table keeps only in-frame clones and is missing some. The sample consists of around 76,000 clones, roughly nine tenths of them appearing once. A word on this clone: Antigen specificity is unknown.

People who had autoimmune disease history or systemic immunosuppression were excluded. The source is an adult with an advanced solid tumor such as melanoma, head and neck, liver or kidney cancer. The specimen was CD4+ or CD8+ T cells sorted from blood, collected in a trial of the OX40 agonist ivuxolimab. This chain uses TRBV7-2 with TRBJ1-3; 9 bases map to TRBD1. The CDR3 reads CASSPRDRVSGNTIYF. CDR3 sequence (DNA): TGTGCCAGCAGCCCCCGGGACAGGGTCTCTGGAAACACCATATATTTT.